Sequencing of this T cell receptor beta chain was carried out in a study of shared clonotypes between healthy human individuals. Across the whole study: Per donor, CD8 memory used one plate, CD8 naive used two, CD4 memory used three and CD4 naive used three.

Study observations and caveats: Around 4.9% of naive CD4 clonotypes were shared across a handful of donors. Owing to a small donor count, the genetic and exposure-history diversity represented was limited.

This clone turned up a few times. The target antigen is unknown. Donors, healthy HIV-negative adults, lacked recent acute infections or vaccinations. Sequencing used immunoSEQ multiplex PCR; TCRdb keeps in-frame clones, though not all of them. Seen here are about 980,000 clones, 76% observed once, and the top ten hold roughly 1.5%. The TCR originated in a young man in good health. Source material: memory CD4+ T cells sorted from blood. Subset in this sample: CD45RA-negative fraction.

The CDR3 reads CASSRAGSSDTQYF. DNA of the CDR3: TGCGCCAGCAGCAGAGCGGGAAGTTCTGATACGCAGTATTTT. The V and J genes are TRBV5-1 and TRBJ2-3; 7 nucleotides line up with TRBD2. Trimming removed 4 bases from V and 6 bases from J; junction bases left unmatched: 8. Germline lookup yields CDR1 SGHRS and CDR2 YFSETQ. This CDR3 has 14 residues.